This passage covers 13 T cell receptor beta chains from one sample sequenced in a study of OX40 agonist ivuxolimab in advanced cancers. Produced via immunoSEQ multiplex PCR; TCRdb's table is partial and in-frame only. Here the sample spans some 50,000 clones, over 80% being singletons. The specimen was CD4+ or CD8+ T cells sorted from blood, collected in a trial of the OX40 agonist ivuxolimab. These receptors were taken from an adult with an advanced solid tumor such as melanoma, head and neck, liver or kidney cancer.

The genes are TRBV29-1 and TRBJ2-1, with D possibly TRBD1 on 6 matching bases. CDR1 SQVTM and CDR2 ANQGSEA come from the germline V gene. V was pared by 6 bases and J by 2 bases, with 11 bases between. The CDR3 is made up of 13 amino acids. This CDR3 is CSVRDTAYNEQFF. Here the CDR3 DNA reads TGCAGCGTCAGGGACACGGCCTACAATGAGCAGTTCTTC.

J is TRBJ1-4 and V is TRBV18; 7 nucleotides agree with TRBD1. V lost 4 bases, J lost 4 bases, and 6 bases stayed unmatched. The germline V gene encodes CDR1 KGHSH and CDR2 LQKENI. This CDR3 has 15 residues. The CDR3 DNA is TGTGCCAGCTCACTACAGGGGCCGCTTAATGAAAAACTGTTTTTT. It encodes CASSLQGPLNEKLFF.

The count of this clone is one. The chain recombines TRBV18 with TRBJ2-1; 11 bases match TRBD2. Germline CDR1 reads KGHSH; CDR2 reads LQKENI. J lost 3 bases, V lost 5 bases, and 3 bases had no gene match. The CDR3 is 15 residues long. CDR3 residues: CASSTGTSGYNEQFF. CDR3 bases: TGTGCCAGCTCAACCGGGACTAGCGGCTACAATGAGCAGTTCTTC.

This clone occurred once. The chain carries TRBV28 and TRBJ1-1; D uncertain. V was shortened by 4 bases and J by 0 bases, with 3 bases between the two germline ends. The CDR3 runs 12 residues. Germline values: CDR1 MDHEN, CDR2 SYDVKM. The DNA for the CDR3 is TGTGCCAGCAGTTGGTTGAACACTGAAGCTTTCTTT. Translating it yields CASSWLNTEAFF. Supplemented by reference TRBV28 and TRBJ1-1, the full variable domain reads DVKVTQSSRYLVKRTGEKVFLECVQDMDHENMFWYRQDPGLGLRLIYFSYDVKMKEKGDIPEGYSVSREKKERFSLILESASTNQTSMYLCASSWLNTEAFFGQGTRLTVV.

The rearrangement joins TRBV7-2 to TRBJ2-5, with D possibly TRBD2 on 5 matching bases. The CDR3 has 14 residues. CDR1 is SGHTA and CDR2 is FQGNSA in the germline V gene. V shed 7 bases and J shed 1 base, with 13 bases lying between them. The CDR3 sequence: CASTPSGPQETQYF. CDR3 nucleotides: TGTGCCAGCACCCCCAGCGGACCCCAAGAGACCCAGTACTTC.

The chain has TRBV7-2 and TRBJ2-7; D uncertain. Germline loops: CDR1 SGHTA, CDR2 FQGNSA. The CDR3 loop spans 14 amino acids. V gave up 1 base and J gave up 1 base, with 8 bases separating them. Here the CDR3 reads CASSLGPGSYEQYF. The DNA of the CDR3 is TGTGCCAGCAGCTTAGGTCCAGGATCCTACGAGCAGTACTTC.

The chain is built from TRBV28 and TRBJ1-1; TRBD1 might be the D (5 bases). V lost 3 bases, J lost 1 base, and 12 bases lay in between. There are 15 residues in the CDR3. CDR1 and CDR2 from the germline V gene are MDHEN and SYDVKM. For the CDR3, the DNA is TGTGCCAGCAGTTTCCGGGGCAGAAAGAACACTGAAGCTTTCTTT. As protein: CASSFRGRKNTEAFF.

This chain links TRBV7-3 with TRBJ2-2; D call uncertain. CDR1 and CDR2 (germline): SGHTA, FQGTGA. The V end lost 2 bases, the J end lost 0 bases, and 4 bases lay between the germline ends. The CDR3 is made up of 14 amino acids. In DNA form, the CDR3 reads TGTGCCAGCAGCTTAGTATCGAACACCGGGGAGCTGTTTTTT. It specifies CASSLVSNTGELFF.

J is TRBJ2-3 and V is TRBV5-4; TRBD1 agrees at 8 bases. Germline CDR1 is SGHNT and CDR2 is YYREEE (reference sequence). The length of the CDR3 is 16 residues. Trimming removed 0 bases from V and 4 bases from J; junction bases left unmatched: 7. Here the CDR3 reads CASSLGGRGHADTQYF. The CDR3 DNA follows: TGTGCCAGCAGCTTGGGGGGCAGGGGGCACGCAGATACGCAGTATTTT.

This chain links TRBV5-6 with TRBJ2-7, with D tentatively TRBD2 (6 bases). Germline V CDR1 and CDR2: SGHDT, YYEEEE. Trimming took off 1 base at V and 6 bases at J, with 26 bases between the two ends. The CDR3 consists of 18 residues. The CDR3 loop is CASSLKAGPGFPPREQYF. The CDR3 nucleotides are TGTGCCAGCAGCTTGAAGGCGGGACCCGGATTCCCGCCTCGCGAGCAGTACTTC.

V and J are TRBV7-9 and TRBJ2-1; 14 positions agree with TRBD2. CDR1 and CDR2 from the germline V gene are SEHNR and FQNEAQ (reference sequence). The CDR3 extends over 17 amino acids. V was clipped by 5 bases and J by 11 bases; unmatched bases: 14. The CDR3 here is CASSTGGTSGSPRQQFF. CDR3 sequence (DNA): TGTGCCAGCAGCACTGGGGGGACTAGCGGGAGCCCCCGGCAGCAGTTCTTC. Full variable domain (remainder filled in from reference TRBV7-9 and TRBJ2-1): DTGVSQNPRHKITKRGQNVTFRCDPISEHNRLYWYRQTLGQGPEFLTYFQNEAQLEKSRLLSDRFSAERPKGSFSTLEIQRTEQGDSAMYLCASSTGGTSGSPRQQFFGPGTRLTVL.

The rearrangement links TRBV27 to TRBJ2-6; D uncertain. V was pared by 2 bases and J by 2 bases, with 10 bases between. CDR3 length: 16 amino acids. The germline gives CDR1 MNHEY, CDR2 SMNVEV (reference sequence). The CDR3 loop is CASSLRLMTGANVLTF. The CDR3 nucleotides read TGTGCCAGCAGTTTAAGACTGATGACTGGGGCCAACGTCCTGACTTTC.

The chain recombines TRBV27 with TRBJ2-1; 8 nucleotides match TRBD2. Losses at the gene ends were 3 bases for V and 6 bases for J; bases not matched to a gene: 10. The CDR3 is 16 amino acids. Per germline, CDR1 MNHEY and CDR2 SMNVEV (reference sequence). CDR3 region: CASSFFLAAGGNEQFF. In DNA, the CDR3 is TGTGCCAGCAGTTTTTTTTTAGCGGCGGGGGGCAATGAGCAGTTCTTC.